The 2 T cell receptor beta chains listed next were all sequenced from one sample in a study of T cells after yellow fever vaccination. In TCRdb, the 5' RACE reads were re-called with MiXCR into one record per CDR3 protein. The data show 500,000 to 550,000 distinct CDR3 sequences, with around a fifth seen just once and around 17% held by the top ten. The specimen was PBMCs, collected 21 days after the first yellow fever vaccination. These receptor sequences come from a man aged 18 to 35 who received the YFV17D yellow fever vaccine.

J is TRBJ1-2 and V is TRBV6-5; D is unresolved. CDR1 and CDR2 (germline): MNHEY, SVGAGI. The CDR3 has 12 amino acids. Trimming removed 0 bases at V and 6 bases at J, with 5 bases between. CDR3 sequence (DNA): TGTGCCAGCAGTTACTCCGCCGATGGCTACACCTTC. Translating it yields CASSYSADGYTF.

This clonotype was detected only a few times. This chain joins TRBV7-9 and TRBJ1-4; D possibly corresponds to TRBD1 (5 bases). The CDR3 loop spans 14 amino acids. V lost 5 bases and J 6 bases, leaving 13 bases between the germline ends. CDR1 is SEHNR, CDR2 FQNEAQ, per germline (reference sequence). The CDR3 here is CASSQGPRYEKLFF. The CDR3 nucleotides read TGTGCCAGCAGCCAGGGCCCTCGGTATGAAAAACTGTTTTTT.